The clone carrying this TCR beta chain was recorded a few times. Its specificity is not known. Germline lookup yields CDR1 LGHNA and CDR2 YSLEER. Trimming pared 0 bases from V and 5 bases from J, leaving 10 bases between. This CDR3 region has 14 residues. This sample stems from a study of identical twins. The study, taken as a whole, reports: Out-of-frame alpha sequences shared by twins were enriched for low generation probability. Findings came from cross-sectional statistics, without long-term follow-up of donors. Twins' excess sharing was less marked for out-of-frame beta sequences.

TCRdb re-called the 5' RACE reads through MiXCR, storing one row per CDR3 protein. This table has around 690,000 distinct CDR3 sequences, about 20% appearing once. This same sample was also taken into another study, of T cells expressing NK-cell markers. That study reports: Sequencing of TCR beta repertoires drew on sorted CD3+CD56+NKG2C+, CD3+CD56+NKG2C- and CD3+CD56-NKG2C+ T cells.

The rearrangement uses TRBV4-3 and TRBJ1-2; D may be TRBD1 (6 bases). The origin of this receptor is a woman between 18 and 29 years old in good health. Material: PBMCs. This CDR3 reads CASSQEARGYGYTF. The CDR3, as DNA: TGCGCCAGCAGCCAAGAAGCCAGGGGATATGGCTACACCTTC.